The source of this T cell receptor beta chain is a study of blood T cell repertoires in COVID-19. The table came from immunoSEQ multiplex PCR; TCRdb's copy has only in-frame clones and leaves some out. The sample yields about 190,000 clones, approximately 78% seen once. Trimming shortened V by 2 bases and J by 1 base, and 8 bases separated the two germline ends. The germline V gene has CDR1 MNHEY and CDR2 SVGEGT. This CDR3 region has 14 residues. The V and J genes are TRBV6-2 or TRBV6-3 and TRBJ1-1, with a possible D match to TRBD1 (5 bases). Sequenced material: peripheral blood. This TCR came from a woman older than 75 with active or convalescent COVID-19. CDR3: CASSYNTGNTEAFF. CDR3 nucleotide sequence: TGTGCCAGCAGTTACAATACAGGGAACACTGAAGCTTTCTTT.